This is a list of T cell receptor beta chains from one sample in a study of T cell clonotyping in hematopoietic cell transplantation. Using immunoSEQ multiplex PCR, the repertoire was profiled, and TCRdb retains in-frame clones only, with some absent. The sample has about 43,000 clones, less than 85% seen once; the top ten hold around 2.9%. Sequencing was performed on peripheral blood mononuclear cells, taken before stem cell transplant. These receptors were taken from a man in his sixties with acute myeloid leukemia. Some clones in this sample may be carry-over from other donors' samples. Both conserved end residues are trimmed from each CDR3. The order of the fields is clone size, V gene, D gene, CDR3 protein. A D gene is named only where the DNA matches it firmly. The listing skips clone size in some rows; elsewhere it reads once, few, many or a size class.

few TRBV5-1 NA ASSLETGGFYGYT
NA TRBV28 NA ASSSGADYGYT
once TRBV4-3 TRBD2 ASSQDRAGGRETQY
NA TRBV28 NA ASRQGLHQPQH
NA TRBV6-5 NA ASSYGSNSFGYT
NA TRBV6-1 TRBD1 ANRGGEDEQY
NA TRBV6-5 NA ASSRQLNTEAF
NA TRBV29-1 NA SAHRGGAKNIQY
NA TRBV28 NA ASSNGYT
NA TRBV7-9 NA ASSGRNNSPLH
NA TRBV10-3 NA AIENAGGAVDTQY
NA TRBV5-4 TRBD1 ASSLGTGRAREAF
NA TRBV19 NA ASARDTYNEQF
NA TRBV7-9 NA ASSLDAGTSEKLF
NA TRBV29-1 NA SVEEDEYQPQH
NA TRBV6-1 NA ASSEDLGGWNEQY
NA TRBV7-6 TRBD2 ASSTRLAGGMVTMKSYEQY
NA TRBV6-4 NA ASSDTTGRWTKGYT
NA TRBV6-5 NA ASRLTLVQETQY
few TRBV4-1 TRBD1 ASSHGTGNNEQF
NA TRBV7-2 NA ASSLGVAYT
NA TRBV4-3 NA ASSQVRGGSNYEQY
few TRBV11-2 NA ASSLQGGPYEQY
NA TRBV7-2 TRBD2 ASSFGRKRGGITDTQY
NA TRBV10-3 TRBD1 AISPDNEPTGTHMNTEAF
NA TRBV7-9 TRBD1 ASSEQGAISGNTIY
few TRBV6-6 NA ASSYVGSNQPQH
NA TRBV11-3 TRBD2 ASTPGRGAEETQY
NA TRBV11-2 NA ASSDLQGRTQY
NA TRBV28 NA ASITLDGLSRDPDTQY
NA TRBV9 NA ASSVGGGSTDTQY
NA TRBV14 NA ASSRGGASPLH
NA TRBV7-2 NA ASSLGSGSSYEQY
NA TRBV6-1 NA ASSATGGGANYGYT
NA TRBV11-2 NA ASSPTYNSPLH
NA TRBV27 TRBD1 ASSPRTGSGYT
NA TRBV19 NA ASSIGVGQPQH
NA TRBV9 NA ASSVGSDPVKLF
NA TRBV16 TRBD2 ASSQSPSGGRRELF
once TRBV7-3 TRBD2 ASSLGGGVQDTQY
NA TRBV2 NA ASSDIWQFNEQF
NA TRBV5-6 NA ASSVLTVNTEAF
NA TRBV5-1 TRBD1 ASSLDQGQGPGELF
NA TRBV7-8 TRBD1 ASSFTGDSSQPQH
NA TRBV2 TRBD1 ASSGDRGQPQH
NA TRBV7-9 NA ASSLSTMNTEAF
NA TRBV5-1 NA ASSGQNYGYT
NA TRBV14 NA ASSPGHSGNTIY
NA TRBV6-6 NA ASRSADRKNEQY
NA TRBV19 NA ASSIRQRSYEQY
NA TRBV6-5 NA ASHRDSAGANVLT
few TRBV11-2 NA ASNGGGPMDTQY
NA TRBV11-2 NA ASSLQGPVDEQY
once TRBV25-1 NA ASSESARVQETQY
NA TRBV28 TRBD2 ASSLLAGGPISTGELF